The 15 T cell receptor beta chains reported below all come from one sample, sequenced in a study of T cells expressing NK-cell markers (dated by TCRdb to about 2020). Libraries were constructed by 5' RACE. Sequencing was performed on an Illumina HiSeq 2000. After TCRdb reprocessed the reads, each CDR3 protein sequence was kept as one row, without DNA. The sample table holds over 350,000 distinct CDR3 sequences. The ten largest clonotypes hold around a tenth of the sample. Sequencing was done on a sample of blood T cells: a sorted CD56 or NKG2C T cell subset, CD4+ or CD8+ T cells, or bulk PBMC T cells (not recorded which). These receptors originate from a woman aged 45 to 65 in good health. Donor details come from another sample of the same person, matched by shared clones.

V gene TRBV15 combines with J gene TRBJ2-1; TCRdb gives TRBD2 as the D gene, but with no DNA this cannot be confirmed. The germline V gene encodes CDR1 LNHNV and CDR2 YYDKDF (reference sequence). The CDR3 has 15 amino acids. The CDR3 loop reads CATSELAGGFNEQFF.

Here the CDR3 reads CATSDSRTSWSTDTQYF. The chain recombines TRBV24-1 with TRBJ2-3; TCRdb indicates TRBD2, and absent DNA this call remains unverified. Germline V gene sequence: CDR1 KGHDR, CDR2 SFDVKD. This CDR3 contains 17 residues.

The rearrangement links TRBV28 to TRBJ2-3. The CDR3 contains 13 residues. CDR1 and CDR2 from the germline V gene are MDHEN and SYDVKM. The CDR3 region is CASNTGQTDTQYF. Using reference TRBV28 and TRBJ2-3 for the parts outside the CDR3, the full variable domain is DVKVTQSSRYLVKRTGEKVFLECVQDMDHENMFWYRQDPGLGLRLIYFSYDVKMKEKGDIPEGYSVSREKKERFSLILESASTNQTSMYLCASNTGQTDTQYFGPGTRLTVL.

The chain has TRBV28 and TRBJ2-2; TCRdb returns TRBD2, unconfirmable since there is no DNA. This CDR3 comprises 20 residues. Germline V gene data show CDR1 as MDHEN and CDR2 as SYDVKM. CDR3 region: CASSPEITSGAFANTGELFF.

The genes are TRBV5-1 and TRBJ2-7; as DNA is missing, the TRBD2 call by TCRdb cannot be tested. The V gene's germline CDR1 is SGHRS and CDR2 YFSETQ. CDR3 length: 15 residues. The CDR3 spells CASSLAFREGREQYF.

V and J are TRBV10-2 and TRBJ2-7; TCRdb lists TRBD2, though no DNA is available to test this call. Germline CDR1 reads WSHSY; CDR2 reads SAAADI. The CDR3 consists of 11 residues. This CDR3 reads CASSGRGARYF.

The chain joins TRBV7-9 to TRBJ2-3; TCRdb calls TRBD2, which cannot be checked without DNA. There are 15 residues in the CDR3. CDR1 is SEHNR and CDR2 is FQNEAQ in the germline V gene (reference sequence). CDR3 residues: CASSPVEGRPDTQYF. The entire variable domain, with the rest obtained from reference TRBV7-9 and TRBJ2-3, is as follows: DTGVSQNPRHKITKRGQNVTFRCDPISEHNRLYWYRQTLGQGPEFLTYFQNEAQLEKSRLLSDRFSAERPKGSFSTLEIQRTEQGDSAMYLCASSPVEGRPDTQYFGPGTRLTVL.

The chain is built from TRBV7-9 and TRBJ2-7; TCRdb's D gene call, TRBD2, goes unchecked for lack of DNA. The CDR3 contains 12 residues. The V gene's germline CDR1 is SEHNR and CDR2 FQNEAQ (reference sequence). The CDR3 here is CASTREGYEQYF.

The chain combines TRBV29-1 with TRBJ1-1; TCRdb's D call, TRBD1, is unchecked because there is no DNA. The CDR3 totals 14 residues. From germline, CDR1 is SQVTM and CDR2 ANQGSEA. The CDR3 here is CSVRQDRGRTEAFF.

The chain has TRBV24-1 and TRBJ2-3; the D call from TCRdb, TRBD2, cannot be confirmed without DNA. The length of the CDR3 is 17 residues. Per germline, CDR1 KGHDR and CDR2 SFDVKD. CDR3 region: CATSPAGTSGRADTQYF.

The chain couples TRBV7-9 to TRBJ2-2; TCRdb names TRBD1, which stays unverified in the absence of DNA. Per germline, CDR1 SEHNR and CDR2 FQNEAQ (reference sequence). CDR3 length: 16 amino acids. The CDR3 sequence is CASSLTGGLNTGELFF.

The chain couples TRBV7-9 to TRBJ1-2; TCRdb designates TRBD1, a call that cannot be tested without DNA. The CDR3 runs to 13 residues. Per germline, CDR1 SEHNR and CDR2 FQNEAQ (reference sequence). CDR3 protein: CASMERTLYGYTF.

This chain connects TRBV7-2 to TRBJ1-4; TCRdb gives TRBD1 as the D gene, but with no DNA this cannot be confirmed. The CDR3 spans 16 residues. Germline values: CDR1 SGHTA, CDR2 FQGNSA. CDR3 sequence reads: CASSRGQGATNEKLFF. The full variable domain, rest sourced from reference TRBV7-2 and TRBJ1-4, is GAGVSQSPSNKVTEKGKDVELRCDPISGHTALYWYRQSLGQGLEFLIYFQGNSAPDKSGLPSDRFSAERTGGSVSTLTIQRTQQEDSAVYLCASSRGQGATNEKLFFGSGTQLSVL.

The chain is built from TRBV6-5 and TRBJ1-5. Germline-derived CDR1 and CDR2 are MNHEY and SVGAGI. CDR3 length: 13 amino acids. The chain's CDR3 is CASSLGRYLPQHF.

The genes are TRBV12-3 or TRBV12-4 and TRBJ1-1; TCRdb lists TRBD1, though no DNA is available to test this call. This CDR3 has 15 amino acids. CDR3 sequence reads: CASSFRFRGITEAFF.